These 31 T cell receptor beta chains share one sample of origin, sequenced in a study of blood T cells in healthy people across ages (dated by TCRdb to between 2015 and 2017). Library prep was done by 5' RACE. The reads were generated on an Illumina HiSeq 2500. A second PCR of roughly 7 to 11 cycles was performed with a sample-barcoded 5' primer and a J-beta primer mix. The public sequencing data were trimmed at Q25 with fastp and processed into clonotypes with MiXCR by TCRdb, which kept only in-frame beta chains. Rows with one shared CDR3 protein collapse into an entry with the most common genes and DNA. This sample lists about 1.4 million distinct CDR3 sequences; roughly 59% were detected once. Jointly, the top ten make up over 5.5% of the sample. The source material was blood. The receptors were gathered from a young man in good health.

This chain connects TRBV5-1 to TRBJ2-5, with TRBD1 identical over 7 bases. CDR1 and CDR2 from the germline V gene are SGHRS and YFSETQ. V lost 5 bases and J lost 5; bases outside the gene matches: 12. This CDR3 is 15 amino acids long. The CDR3 reads CASSLFQTGMETQYF. The CDR3 DNA reads as TGCGCCAGCAGTCTATTTCAGACAGGGATGGAGACCCAGTACTTC.

The chain couples TRBV28 to TRBJ2-4; 10 bases are shared with TRBD1. TRBJ2-7 matches the DNA end more closely, so the J call is doubtful. Looked up from germline, CDR1 is MDHEN and CDR2 is SYDVKM. This CDR3 contains 15 residues. CDR3 residues: CASRIRDRGIFEQYF. Here the CDR3 DNA reads TGTGCCAGCAGGATCCGGGACAGGGGAATCTTCGAGCAGTACTTC.

This rearrangement joins TRBV29-1 to TRBJ2-2; D is unresolved. The CDR3 consists of 12 residues. The germline CDR1 and CDR2 sequences are SQVTM and ANQGSEA. V was clipped by 8 bases and J by 4 bases, with 11 bases between them. The CDR3 coding sequence is TGCAGCCACCAAGATGGCACCGGGGAGCTGTTTTTT. As protein: CSHQDGTGELFF.

The chain has TRBV29-1 and TRBJ2-5, with 7 nucleotides matching TRBD2. Germline V gene data show CDR1 as SQVTM and CDR2 as ANQGSEA. J lost 2 bases, V lost 4 bases, and 4 bases had no gene match. This CDR3 has 13 amino acids. CDR3 region: CSVGGGVQETQYF. The CDR3 DNA reads TGCAGCGTTGGTGGGGGGGTACAAGAGACCCAGTACTTC.

V and J are TRBV20-1 and TRBJ1-6; possible D gene TRBD1, 5 bases. Germline V lookup: CDR1 DFQATT, CDR2 SNEGSKA (reference sequence). This CDR3 comprises 15 residues. The germline V and J ends were trimmed by 7 bases and 7 bases, with 20 bases remaining between them. The CDR3 DNA sequence: TGCAGTGTCACTACTCAAGGGTGGGGGAATTCACCCCTCCACTTT. It translates to CSVTTQGWGNSPLHF.

The chain uses TRBV6-2 or TRBV6-3 and TRBJ1-2, with D uncertain. The germline gives CDR1 MNHEY, CDR2 SVGEGT. The CDR3 loop spans 12 amino acids. With 3 bases removed from V and 5 bases from J, the gap between germline ends came to 7 bases. CDR3: CASSYVGYGYTF. The CDR3 coding sequence is TGTGCCAGCAGTTATGTCGGGTATGGCTACACCTTC.

The J gene is TRBJ2-2, the V gene TRBV5-6, with D perhaps matching TRBD1 or TRBD2 (5 bases each). The CDR3 loop spans 16 amino acids. Trimming left V 5 bases short and J 2 bases short, with 16 bases between. Germline V gene sequence: CDR1 SGHDT, CDR2 YYEEEE. DNA of the CDR3: TGTGCCAGCAGATGGGGACCGGCGGAAAACACCGGGGAGCTGTTTTTT. Translating gives CASRWGPAENTGELFF. Supplemented by reference TRBV5-6 and TRBJ2-2, the full variable domain reads DAGVTQSPTHLIKTRGQQVTLRCSPKSGHDTVSWYQQALGQGPQFIFQYYEEEERQRGNFPDRFSGHQFPNYSSELNVNALLLGDSALYLCASRWGPAENTGELFFGEGSRLTVL.

The chain has TRBV18 and TRBJ2-4, with 9 bases that match TRBD1. Germline trimming cut 0 bases from V and 13 bases from J; bases unmatched to any gene: 10. Germline V gene lookup returns CDR1 KGHSH and CDR2 LQKENI. CDR3 length: 15 amino acids. CDR3 loop: CASSPPGQGPDRQYF. The CDR3 coding sequence is TGTGCCAGCTCACCACCGGGACAGGGACCCGATAGACAGTACTTC.

The chain is built from TRBV4-1 and TRBJ1-5, with D perhaps TRBD1 (6 bases). The CDR3 spans 16 residues. V was shortened by 0 bases and J by 6 bases, with 15 bases between the two germline ends. CDR1 is MGHRA, CDR2 YSYEKL, per germline. The CDR3 sequence: CASSQDGRGWSQPQHF. The CDR3 nucleotides read TGCGCCAGCAGCCAAGATGGCAGGGGTTGGAGTCAGCCCCAGCATTTT.

The chain joins TRBV4-2 to TRBJ2-3; D is unresolved. CDR1 and CDR2 (germline): LGHNA, YNFKEQ. Trimming cost V 2 bases and J 3 bases, with 21 bases left between them. The CDR3 runs 18 residues. CDR3 coding DNA: TGTGCCAGCAGCCAATCCGCCAGGAGCCAAATTCAGACAGATACGCAGTATTTT. Translating gives CASSQSARSQIQTDTQYF.

This clonotype appeared a few times. The rearrangement links TRBV7-2 to TRBJ2-5; TRBD1 matches at 9 bases. From germline, CDR1 is SGHTA and CDR2 FQGNSA. The CDR3 covers 14 residues. The ends lost 5 bases at V and 6 bases at J; junction bases unmatched: 7. CDR3 nucleotides: TGTGCCAGCAGCGTGCGGGACAGGGCAAAGACCCAGTACTTC. Encoded protein: CASSVRDRAKTQYF.

The gene calls are TRBV15 and TRBJ2-1, with D tentatively TRBD1 (5 bases). This CDR3 spans 13 amino acids. The ends were cut back, 0 bases at V and 10 bases at J, with 10 bases in the middle. CDR1 and CDR2 from the germline V gene are LNHNV and YYDKDF (reference sequence). The CDR3 loop reads CATSRDGAQEQFF. DNA for the CDR3: TGTGCCACCAGCAGAGATGGGGCCCAAGAGCAGTTCTTC.

The chain recombines TRBV12-3 or TRBV12-4 with TRBJ1-1, with 10 bases identical to TRBD1. Trimming removed 5 bases from V and 2 bases from J; junction bases left unmatched: 5. CDR3 length: 15 residues. Here the CDR3 reads CASSPTGGGNTEAFF. The CDR3 nucleotides are TGTGCCAGCAGTCCGACAGGGGGCGGAAACACTGAAGCTTTCTTT.

CDR3 nucleotide sequence: TGTGCCAGCAGTTTGGTCCCCCAGGGGGTGGGTGGAGAGACCCAGTACTTC. Encoded protein: CASSLVPQGVGGETQYF. The rearrangement links TRBV28 to TRBJ2-5; TRBD1 agrees at 7 bases. CDR1 is MDHEN and CDR2 is SYDVKM in the germline V gene. Trimming at V came to 3 bases and at J to 4 bases, leaving 14 bases not matched to a gene. The CDR3 contains 17 residues.

The chain joins TRBV3-1 to TRBJ1-2, with 7 bases aligning to TRBD1. CDR3 length equals 15 residues. Per germline, CDR1 LGHDT and CDR2 YNNKEL (reference sequence). The J segment lost 6 bases and the V segment lost 0 bases, leaving 7 bases of the junction unmatched. The CDR3: CASSQESRDRNGYTF. CDR3 coding DNA: TGTGCCAGCAGCCAAGAATCTCGGGACAGAAATGGCTACACCTTC.

V is TRBV14 and J is TRBJ2-7; 7 nucleotides align to TRBD1. Unmatched junction bases numbered 9, after V lost 4 bases and J lost 6 bases. Germline values: CDR1 SGHDN, CDR2 FVKESK. This CDR3 contains 14 residues. In nucleotides, the CDR3 is TGTGCCAGCAGCCCATACAGGGGTTACCCCGAGCAGTACTTC. Its translation is CASSPYRGYPEQYF.

The chain couples TRBV6-5 to TRBJ1-2; D gene uncertain. The CDR3 has 15 residues. Trimming stripped 5 bases from V and 8 bases from J, with 21 bases between. Germline-derived CDR1 and CDR2 are MNHEY and SVGAGI. The CDR3 loop is CASSPPVTDLGGYTF. The CDR3 DNA sequence: TGTGCCAGCAGTCCCCCCGTGACGGATCTAGGGGGCTACACCTTC.

V is TRBV5-1 and J is TRBJ2-7; no clear D. The CDR3 spans 14 residues. Trimming took off 5 bases at V and 7 bases at J, with 19 bases between the two ends. The germline CDR1 and CDR2 sequences are SGHRS and YFSETQ. The CDR3 sequence: CASSYGSSRREQYF. The CDR3 DNA reads as TGCGCCAGCAGTTATGGATCCTCCCGCAGGGAGCAGTACTTC.

V and J are TRBV27 and TRBJ2-5; TRBD1 matches at 7 bases. The J call could be wrong; TRBJ2-7 is a better fit for the DNA end. The CDR3 has 15 residues. Germline V gives CDR1 MNHEY, CDR2 SMNVEV (reference sequence). This chain's CDR3 is CASSPSTGILDEQYF. The CDR3 nucleotides read TGTGCCAGCAGTCCGTCGACAGGGATCCTTGACGAGCAGTACTTC.

This sequence joins TRBV29-1 and TRBJ1-2; D gene uncertain. This CDR3 is built from 12 residues. The V end was cut by 7 bases, the J end by 4 bases, with 13 bases between. The germline CDR1 and CDR2 sequences are SQVTM and ANQGSEA. CDR3 sequence reads: CSEAREGYGYTF. CDR3 DNA sequence: TGCAGCGAGGCACGGGAAGGCTATGGCTACACCTTC.

In DNA, the CDR3 is TGCGCCAGCAGCGCCCGGGCAGATCCGTCTGGAAACACCATATATTTT. Protein: CASSARADPSGNTIYF. The genes are TRBV5-1 and TRBJ1-3; D gene ambiguous. Germline CDR1 is SGHRS and CDR2 is YFSETQ. V was shortened by 4 bases and J by 1 base, with 15 bases between the two germline ends. There are 16 residues in the CDR3.

This chain uses TRBV6-1 with TRBJ2-5, with 8 bases lining up with TRBD2. The DNA end is more similar to TRBJ2-7, so the J call may be wrong. The CDR3 spans 15 residues. The germline CDR1 and CDR2 sequences are MNHNS and SASEGT. This CDR3 is CASSEAPSGSHEQYF. In DNA, the CDR3 is TGTGCCAGCAGTGAAGCGCCCAGCGGGAGTCACGAGCAGTACTTC.

J is TRBJ2-2 and V is TRBV25-1, with 8 bases lining up with TRBD2. J was trimmed by 5 bases and V by 2 bases; bases with no gene match: 4. The CDR3 extends over 15 amino acids. Germline assignment: CDR1 MGHDK and CDR2 SYGVNS. CDR3 protein: CASSETPSGTGELFF. The CDR3 DNA follows: TGTGCCAGCAGTGAAACCCCTAGCGGGACCGGGGAGCTGTTTTTT.

The V and J genes are TRBV6-6 and TRBJ2-5; weak D call: TRBD1 (5 bases). Germline V gives CDR1 MNHNY, CDR2 SVGAGI (reference sequence). Trimming took 5 bases from V and 4 from J, leaving 8 bases between them. The CDR3 has 12 amino acids. CDR3 DNA: TGTGCCAGCAGTAAGGGGCCAGAGACCCAGTACTTC. Its translation: CASSKGPETQYF.

CDR3 protein: CSAPPPGRASSVGEQFF. The CDR3 DNA reads TGCAGTGCTCCCCCGCCTGGTCGGGCTTCGAGTGTAGGTGAGCAGTTCTTC. The rearrangement uses TRBV20-1 and TRBJ2-1; no definite D call. Deletions cut 5 bases from V and 9 bases from J, with 29 bases between. The germline V gene encodes CDR1 DFQATT and CDR2 SNEGSKA (reference sequence). This CDR3 contains 17 residues.

The V gene is TRBV30, the J gene TRBJ2-3; D remains unclear. V lost 3 bases and J lost 2, with 15 bases in between. The CDR3 is 15 amino acids. Looked up from germline, CDR1 is GTSNPN and CDR2 is SVGIG (reference sequence). The CDR3 loop is CAWRPGQDPTDTQYF. The CDR3 DNA is TGTGCCTGGAGGCCGGGCCAAGACCCCACAGATACGCAGTATTTT.

The V gene is TRBV20-1, the J gene TRBJ2-1, with D possibly being TRBD2 (5 bases). The CDR3 is 15 residues long. The ends were cut back, 0 bases at V and 4 bases at J, with 13 bases in the middle. CDR1 DFQATT and CDR2 SNEGSKA come from the germline V gene (reference sequence). The CDR3 DNA sequence: TGCAGTGCTAGAGATCACAGCGGATATTACAATGAGCAGTTCTTC. Residues: CSARDHSGYYNEQFF.

In its sample, this clonotype was seen many times. V gene TRBV12-3 or TRBV12-4 combines with J gene TRBJ2-3; no clear D. The CDR3 sequence is 11 residues long. The germline V and J ends were trimmed by 6 bases and 2 bases, with 3 bases remaining between them. The CDR3 loop reads CASRYTDTQYF. The CDR3 bases are TGTGCCAGCAGGTACACAGATACGCAGTATTTT.

The chain joins TRBV11-2 to TRBJ2-7, with 11 bases lining up with TRBD1. Germline trimming cut 1 base from V and 2 bases from J; bases unmatched to any gene: 4. CDR3 length: 16 amino acids. CDR1 is SGHAT and CDR2 is FQNNGV in the germline V gene. The CDR3 bases are TGTGCCAGCAGCTTAGTGGGACAGGGGGATCCCTACGAGCAGTACTTC. Protein: CASSLVGQGDPYEQYF.

The chain recombines TRBV4-3 with TRBJ2-6; the D is unclear. CDR3 size: 17 residues. Trimming removed 1 base from V and 2 bases from J, with 12 bases in between. Germline-derived CDR1 and CDR2 are LGHNA and YSLEER. The CDR3 sequence: CASSQVHRTPGANVLTF. CDR3 nucleotides: TGCGCCAGCAGCCAAGTACACCGGACCCCTGGGGCCAACGTCCTGACTTTC.

The table lists this clonotype with a few counts. The chain is built from TRBV6-5 and TRBJ2-3; D is possibly TRBD1 (5 bases). The germline V and J ends were trimmed by 6 bases and 4 bases, with 17 bases remaining between them. CDR1 and CDR2 (germline): MNHEY, SVGAGI. The CDR3 contains 15 residues. CDR3 region: CASRLRAGLADTQYF. The CDR3 coding sequence is TGTGCCAGCAGGCTTCGGGCAGGGCTTGCAGATACGCAGTATTTT.